This TCR beta chain was recovered during a study of neurological immune-mediated disorders. The making of cDNA relied on 5'RACE with 10-nucleotide random UMIs. TCRdb fed the 5' RACE reads into MiXCR, producing one record per CDR3 protein. The table has about 50,000 distinct CDR3 sequences, approximately 3% seen once. This clonotype was picked up many times. Antigen unknown. From germline, CDR1 is SGHTA and CDR2 FQGNSA. V lost 1 base, J lost 12 bases, and 7 bases stayed unmatched. This CDR3 comprises 16 residues. Study-level points and caveats: Neither clinical nor MRI features were found to be associated with the multiple sclerosis repertoire cluster.

The clonotype originates from a woman in her 50s with multiple sclerosis. The V gene is TRBV7-2, the J gene TRBJ2-1; 15 bases fit TRBD2. Sequenced material: PBMCs. The CDR3 region is CASSLGGLAGGGGQFF. The DNA of the CDR3 is TGTGCCAGCAGCTTAGGGGGACTAGCGGGGGGCGGAGGGCAGTTCTTC. Full variable domain (outside the CDR3, taken from reference TRBV7-2 and TRBJ2-1): GAGVSQSPSNKVTEKGKDVELRCDPISGHTALYWYRQSLGQGLEFLIYFQGNSAPDKSGLPSDRFSAERTGGSVSTLTIQRTQQEDSAVYLCASSLGGLAGGGGQFFGPGTRLTVL.